This TCR beta chain was obtained from a study of identical twins. TCRdb called the 5' RACE reads again in MiXCR, with one record for every CDR3 protein. The table records about 490,000 distinct CDR3 sequences, roughly 15% of them present only once. Whole-study findings and limits: Within twin pairs, the out-of-frame alpha sequences they shared showed excess low generation probability.

The CDR3 loop spans 15 amino acids. V lost 5 bases and J 0 bases, leaving 11 bases between the germline ends. In germline, CDR1 is MDHEN, CDR2 SYDVKM. Each donor (without exception) was a healthy Caucasian. Remarks on this clonotype: Its cognate antigen is unknown.

These data also formed part of another study, on yellow fever vaccine responses in identical twins.

The sequence came from a woman aged 18-29 years in good health. The chain couples TRBV28 to TRBJ1-5; maybe TRBD1 (5 bases). Sequences were obtained from CD4+ T cells sorted from blood. In nucleotides, the CDR3 is TGTGCCAGCAGTCGGGGGTTGTATAGCAATCAGCCCCAGCATTTT. Residues: CASSRGLYSNQPQHF.